One sample yielded the 11 T cell receptor beta chains listed below, sequenced in a study of T-cell reconstitution after alpha-beta-depleted transplantation in children. The library targeted TCRbeta and was prepared with unique molecular identifiers. Each CDR3 protein is one row after TCRdb ran MiXCR on the PCR reads. The sample contains over 550,000 distinct CDR3 sequences, more than 9% of which appear only once. The sample consisted of PBMCs from the stem cell graft donor, taken from the stem cell graft. The source is a human donor who donated a stem cell graft to a child with acute myeloid leukemia.

This chain links TRBV4-3 with TRBJ2-3; 11 bases match TRBD2. This CDR3 is 17 amino acids long. Germline V gives CDR1 LGHNA, CDR2 YSLEER. J lost 4 bases, V lost 0 bases, and 6 bases had no gene match. DNA of the CDR3: TGCGCCAGCAGCCAAGATGGGGCTAGCGGGAGGCCAGATACGCAGTATTTT. Translation: CASSQDGASGRPDTQYF.

This clonotype appeared many times. J is TRBJ2-3 and V is TRBV20-1; 8 nucleotides agree with TRBD2. The CDR3 runs 15 residues. Germline CDR1 is DFQATT and CDR2 is SNEGSKA (reference sequence). In DNA, the CDR3 is TGCAGCCACATCTCTCAGCGGGAGCTCGCAGATACGCAGTATTTT. Amino acids: CSHISQRELADTQYF.

In this sample, this clonotype turned up many times. The chain recombines TRBV29-1 with TRBJ2-7, with TRBD2 identical over 14 bases. J was trimmed by 5 bases and V by 5 bases; bases with no gene match: 14. The CDR3 loop spans 17 amino acids. Germline values: CDR1 SQVTM, CDR2 ANQGSEA. CDR3 residues: CSVSGTSGRVGRNEQYF. The CDR3 DNA reads TGCAGCGTTTCCGGGACTAGCGGGAGAGTAGGGAGGAACGAGCAGTACTTC.

This clonotype was counted ten times or more. V gene TRBV29-1 combines with J gene TRBJ2-4; TRBD1 aligns across 7 bases. CDR1 and CDR2 (germline): SQVTM, ANQGSEA. V lost 6 bases to trimming and J lost 3 bases; unmatched junction nucleotides: 14. The CDR3 is 16 amino acids. The CDR3 nucleotides are TGCAGCGTGACAAAAGGGGGCTATAACGGCAAAAACATTCAGTACTTC. As protein: CSVTKGGYNGKNIQYF.

This sequence joins TRBV28 and TRBJ1-2, with 12 bases fitting TRBD1. Germline values: CDR1 MDHEN, CDR2 SYDVKM. Losses at the gene ends were 3 bases for V and 8 bases for J; bases not matched to a gene: 10. The CDR3 contains 16 residues. The CDR3 sequence is CASSLLPGQGAGGYTF. CDR3 sequence (DNA): TGTGCCAGCAGTTTGCTCCCGGGACAGGGGGCAGGAGGCTACACCTTC.

The chain employs TRBV7-8 and TRBJ1-5, with 9 bases fitting TRBD1. The CDR3 runs 15 residues. V trimming: 7 bases; J trimming: 1 base; junction bases outside the gene matches: 5. Germline lookup yields CDR1 SGHVS and CDR2 FQNEAQ. The DNA for the CDR3 is TGTGCCAGCACCTCACAGGGGGCGAGCAATCAGCCCCAGCATTTT. It encodes CASTSQGASNQPQHF.

This clonotype has ten or more counts. This chain links TRBV28 with TRBJ2-1; D is perhaps TRBD2 (6 bases). V shed 7 bases and J shed 6 bases, with 16 bases lying between them. The germline gives CDR1 MDHEN, CDR2 SYDVKM. The CDR3 contains 14 residues. The CDR3 region is CASKSGGSLNEQFF. Here the CDR3 DNA reads TGTGCCAGCAAGAGCGGAGGGTCCCTCAATGAGCAGTTCTTC.

This clonotype has only a few counts. Relative to the germline gene, one junction end is altered; a read error may explain this. The chain uses TRBV29-1 and TRBJ2-2, with D perhaps assigned TRBD1 or TRBD2 (5 bases each). This CDR3 spans 15 amino acids. Germline loops: CDR1 SQVTM, CDR2 ANQGSEA. CDR3 loop: CSVAGHEPRTGELSF. The CDR3 nucleotides are TGCAGCGTTGCAGGGCATGAGCCTAGGACCGGGGAGCTGTCTTTT.

This clonotype was detected many times. V gene TRBV5-4 combines with J gene TRBJ2-3, with 7 positions matching TRBD2. Per the germline V gene, CDR1 is SGHNT and CDR2 is YYREEE (reference sequence). The CDR3 extends over 15 amino acids. J lost 2 bases, V lost 4 bases, and 7 bases had no gene match. The CDR3 DNA reads as TGTGCCAGCAGCCTTACTAGCGCAGTCACAGATACGCAGTATTTT. This codes for CASSLTSAVTDTQYF.

This sequence joins TRBV19 and TRBJ2-1, with D possibly matching TRBD2 (7 bases). Trimming took off 2 bases at V and 6 bases at J, with 20 bases between the two ends. Germline assignment: CDR1 LNHDA and CDR2 SQIVND (reference sequence). The CDR3 is made up of 17 amino acids. The CDR3 sequence: CASSIRGGGSIVNEQFF. CDR3 nucleotides: TGTGCCAGTAGTATAAGGGGGGGCGGGAGCATCGTCAATGAGCAGTTCTTC.

This clonotype was counted ten times or more. This chain joins TRBV11-2 and TRBJ2-2; D is possibly TRBD1 (6 bases). V lost 1 base to trimming and J lost 4 bases, with 7 bases between them. Looked up from germline, CDR1 is SGHAT and CDR2 is FQNNGV. CDR3 length: 14 residues. The CDR3 sequence is CASSLGGGTGELFF. As DNA, the CDR3 is TGTGCCAGCAGCTTAGGAGGGGGCACCGGGGAGCTGTTTTTT.